This T cell receptor beta chain was sequenced for a study of blood T cell repertoires in COVID-19. For the study at large: Spain, Italy and the United States supplied samples that represented acute and convalescent COVID-19. PBMCs, B-cell-depleted T cells, or T cells provided the cDNA or gDNA that made up the material.

The CDR3 has 17 residues. V lost 3 bases and J 1 base, leaving 20 bases between the germline ends. The germline V gene encodes CDR1 DFQATT and CDR2 SNEGSKA (reference sequence). Per the original data handling: Amplification of reference gene primers provided the estimated nucleated cell counts. This table comes from immunoSEQ multiplex PCR, and its TCRdb copy is limited to in-frame clones, with some not included. The V and J calls and clone size were taken over from that table, and D and trimming were inferred from the DNA. The table shows 49,000 or so clones, with 80% to 90% occurring only once. Sample: peripheral blood. The clonotype comes from a man aged 45-60 years with acute or convalescent COVID-19. The chain joins TRBV20-1 to TRBJ2-3; D perhaps matches TRBD1 (6 bases). CDR3 in amino acids: CSASGVGALRGTDTQYF. The CDR3 DNA reads TGCAGTGCTAGTGGGGTGGGGGCGCTTAGAGGCACAGATACGCAGTATTTT.